This TCR beta chain was identified in a study of cytomegalovirus exposure and HLA in healthy donors. As regards this clone: Its specificity is not known.

13 Jbeta primers and 60 Vbeta primers were used for the PCR. Here immunoSEQ multiplex PCR was the method, and the copy in TCRdb shows in-frame clones only, minus some. The sample lists roughly 140,000 clones; 82% were seen once. Study-level points and caveats: V- and J-gene trimming in TCR beta was tied to a missense DCLRE1C variant by an analysis performed later. Among the sequence variants, a highly shared cluster was likely an artifact of sequencing.

Germline values: CDR1 SGHTA, CDR2 FQGNSA. Trimming shortened V by 3 bases and J by 5 bases, and 8 bases separated the two germline ends. The CDR3 has 13 residues. The sample consisted of PBMCs. The chain employs TRBV7-2 and TRBJ1-5; D might be TRBD1 (5 bases). The source of this sequence is a man aged 25-45 years in good health and CMV-seropositive. CDR3 protein: CASSLKGDQPQHF. CDR3 in DNA: TGTGCCAGCAGCTTGAAAGGGGATCAGCCCCAGCATTTT.